This TCR beta chain was profiled in a study of CD8+ T cells in alopecia areata listed by TCRdb under 2018. The study in broad terms: The study used high-throughput TCRbeta sequencing to examine T cell clonal expansion in alopecia areata, in both the C3H/HeJ mouse model and human patients. In humans, TCRbeta sequencing was performed on scalp tissue and on sorted CD4+ and CD8+ peripheral blood T cells from healthy controls and from patients with patchy or totalis/universalis alopecia areata. Scalp clonality was compared across normal scalp (n=4), patchy alopecia areata scalp (n=8), and alopecia totalis/universalis scalp (n=8). RNA was obtained with the PAXgene miRNA kit for fixed scalp, the miRNeasy kit for PBMCs, and the RNeasy kit for mouse skin. Amplification of TCRbeta CDR3 regions was done by immunoSEQ multiplex PCR using 35 Vbeta forward primers and 13 Jbeta reverse primers. What the research found in general, with its limitations: Shared TCR sequences between patients were less evident than in mice, which may be partly attributable to HLA diversity in the patient population. Higher clonality and more expanded CD8+ clones were observed in lesional scalp than in normal scalp, particularly in alopecia totalis/universalis, a finding suggestive of antigenic drive. Unlike mouse skin, which is dominated by gammadelta T cells, normal human skin has resident alphabeta T cells that are also sequenced, and this complicates analysis of the scalp TCR repertoire.

PBMCs were isolated by density centrifugation and stained for CD3, CD4 and CD8, after which CD4+ and CD8+ T cells were sorted on a FACSAria. Scalp biopsies and blood samples were provided by unaffected controls. The protocol used for the library was the immunoSEQ multiplex PCR assay. To provide template for TCR sequencing, every sample had RNA extracted and reverse transcribed into cDNA. First-strand cDNA was synthesized with SuperScript III using a 2:1 mix of oligo-dT and random hexamers. Amplification bias was assessed with a synthetic immune receptor repertoire, and residual bias was removed computationally. Turning to the authors' computational methods: Raw reads were preprocessed to remove errors, and CDR3 was defined according to IMGT conventions as the region from the conserved cysteine to phenylalanine. Clonality was computed as 1 minus the Shannon entropy, with the entropy normalized by log2 of the number of productive unique TCRs. Scalp TCRbeta sequences were cross-referenced with sorted blood CD4 and CD8 repertoires so that the CD4 or CD8 identity of scalp clones could be inferred. Sourced from immuneACCESS, this table was stored by TCRdb with only in-frame sequences that have V and J called. A share of the clones is absent; for the studies checked, an unresolved V gene accounts for under half, and the remainder has no known explanation. From that table come the V and J calls and clone size; the DNA was used to work out D and trimming. This sample lists some 180,000 clones; roughly 56% were detected once. Around 5.1% of the sample goes to the ten largest clones.

In regard to this clone: Its antigen remains undetermined. No per-base quality is available; no much larger clone lies one base away.

Here V drops 4 bases and J drops 5 bases, and the junction holds 7 bases not matched to any gene. Including the terminal cysteine and phenylalanine, the CDR3 comprises 14 residues. Only CDR3 DNA is held: 42 bases, read in frame from base 1. CDR1 SGHDT and CDR2 YYEEEE were looked up in the germline V gene. Sequenced: CD8+ T cells sorted from blood. This chain is built from TRBV5-6 and TRBJ2-5; 8 central nucleotides agree with TRBD2. The sequence was collected from a human donor in good health. This receptor carries the CDR3 CASSPYPGGETQYF. The sequenced DNA: TGTGCCAGCAGCCCCTACCCGGGAGGGGAGACCCAGTACTTC.